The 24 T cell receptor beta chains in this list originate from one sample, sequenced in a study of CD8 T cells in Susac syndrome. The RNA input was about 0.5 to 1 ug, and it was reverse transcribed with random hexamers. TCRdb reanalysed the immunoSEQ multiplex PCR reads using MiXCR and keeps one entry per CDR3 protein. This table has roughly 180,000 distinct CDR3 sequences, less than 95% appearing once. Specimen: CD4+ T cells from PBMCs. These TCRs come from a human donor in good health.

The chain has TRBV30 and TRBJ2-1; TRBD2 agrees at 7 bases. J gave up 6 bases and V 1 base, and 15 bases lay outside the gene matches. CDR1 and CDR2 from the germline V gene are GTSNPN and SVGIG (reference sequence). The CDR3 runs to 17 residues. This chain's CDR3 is CAWSARSGILRGNEQFF. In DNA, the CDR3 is TGTGCCTGGAGTGCCCGGAGCGGGATATTACGGGGCAATGAGCAGTTCTTC.

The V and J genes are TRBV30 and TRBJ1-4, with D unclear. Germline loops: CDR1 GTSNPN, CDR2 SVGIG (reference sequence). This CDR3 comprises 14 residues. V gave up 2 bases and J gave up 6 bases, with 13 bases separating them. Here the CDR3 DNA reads TGTGCCTGGAGTAAAAATCAAATGGATGAAAAACTGTTTTTT. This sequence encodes CAWSKNQMDEKLFF.

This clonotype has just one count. CDR3 region: CATTAGQGTEAFF. The DNA of the CDR3 is TGTGCCACCACGGCAGGGCAGGGCACTGAAGCTTTCTTT. The rearrangement joins TRBV24-1 to TRBJ1-1, with D perhaps TRBD1 (5 bases). Between the trimmed V and J ends, which lost 8 bases and 4 bases, there was a span of 13 bases. There are 13 residues in the CDR3. Germline V gives CDR1 KGHDR, CDR2 SFDVKD.

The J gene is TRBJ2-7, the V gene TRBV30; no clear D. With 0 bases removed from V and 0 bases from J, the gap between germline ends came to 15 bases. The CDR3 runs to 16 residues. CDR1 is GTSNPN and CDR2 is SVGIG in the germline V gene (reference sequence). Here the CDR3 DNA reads TGTGCCTGGAGTGTTTATAAATTGGGCACCTCCTACGAGCAGTACTTC. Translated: CAWSVYKLGTSYEQYF.

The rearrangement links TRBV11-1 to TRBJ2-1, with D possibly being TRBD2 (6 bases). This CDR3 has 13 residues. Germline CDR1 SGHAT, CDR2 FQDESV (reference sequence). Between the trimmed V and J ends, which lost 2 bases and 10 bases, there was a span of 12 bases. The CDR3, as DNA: TGTGCCAGCAGCTTACCGGCGGGACGAGAGCAGTTCTTC. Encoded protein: CASSLPAGREQFF.

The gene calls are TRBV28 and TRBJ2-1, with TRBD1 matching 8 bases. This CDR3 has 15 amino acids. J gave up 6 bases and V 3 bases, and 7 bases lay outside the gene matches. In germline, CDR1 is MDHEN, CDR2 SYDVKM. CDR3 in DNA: TGTGCCAGCAGTTTGCAGGGGGCGCGTCGCAATGAGCAGTTCTTC. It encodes CASSLQGARRNEQFF.

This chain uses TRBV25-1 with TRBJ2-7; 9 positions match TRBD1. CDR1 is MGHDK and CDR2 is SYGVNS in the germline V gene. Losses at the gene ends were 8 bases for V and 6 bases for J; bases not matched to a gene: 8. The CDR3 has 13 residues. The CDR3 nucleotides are TGTGCCAGCCGACCGGGACAGGGTAGCGAGCAGTACTTC. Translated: CASRPGQGSEQYF.

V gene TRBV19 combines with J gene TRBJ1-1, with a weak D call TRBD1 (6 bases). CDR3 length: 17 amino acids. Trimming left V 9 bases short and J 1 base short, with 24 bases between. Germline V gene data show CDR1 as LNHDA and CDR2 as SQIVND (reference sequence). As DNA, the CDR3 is TGTGCCAGCCGACAGGTCCCAAAAGGCAGACAGAACACTGAAGCTTTCTTT. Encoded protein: CASRQVPKGRQNTEAFF.

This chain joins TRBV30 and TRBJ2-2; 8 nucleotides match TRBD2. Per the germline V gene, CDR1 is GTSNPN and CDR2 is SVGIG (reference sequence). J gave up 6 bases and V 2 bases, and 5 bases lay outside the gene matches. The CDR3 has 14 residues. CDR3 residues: CAWSRIAGPGELFF. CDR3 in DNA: TGTGCCTGGAGTCGGATAGCGGGACCCGGGGAGCTGTTTTTT.

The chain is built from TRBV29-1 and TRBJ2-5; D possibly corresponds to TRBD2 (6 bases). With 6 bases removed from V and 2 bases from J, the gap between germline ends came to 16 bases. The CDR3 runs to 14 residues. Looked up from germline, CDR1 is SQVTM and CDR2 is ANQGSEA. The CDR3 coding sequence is TGCAGCGTGTGTAAGGGGCGGGGTCAAGAGACCCAGTACTTC. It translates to CSVCKGRGQETQYF.

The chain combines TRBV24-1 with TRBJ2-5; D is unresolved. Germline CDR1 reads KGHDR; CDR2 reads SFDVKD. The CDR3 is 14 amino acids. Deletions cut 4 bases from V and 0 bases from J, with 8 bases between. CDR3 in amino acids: CATSDRLYQETQYF. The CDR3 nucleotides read TGTGCCACCAGTGACCGACTGTACCAAGAGACCCAGTACTTC.

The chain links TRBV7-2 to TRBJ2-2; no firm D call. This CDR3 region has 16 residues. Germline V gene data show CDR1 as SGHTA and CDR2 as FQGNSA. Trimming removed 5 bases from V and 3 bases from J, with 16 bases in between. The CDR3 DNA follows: TGTGCCAGCAGCCTCCCCAGTTTTTGGGACACCGGGGAGCTGTTTTTT. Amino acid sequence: CASSLPSFWDTGELFF. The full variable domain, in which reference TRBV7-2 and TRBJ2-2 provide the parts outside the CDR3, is GAGVSQSPSNKVTEKGKDVELRCDPISGHTALYWYRQSLGQGLEFLIYFQGNSAPDKSGLPSDRFSAERTGGSVSTLTIQRTQQEDSAVYLCASSLPSFWDTGELFFGEGSRLTVL.

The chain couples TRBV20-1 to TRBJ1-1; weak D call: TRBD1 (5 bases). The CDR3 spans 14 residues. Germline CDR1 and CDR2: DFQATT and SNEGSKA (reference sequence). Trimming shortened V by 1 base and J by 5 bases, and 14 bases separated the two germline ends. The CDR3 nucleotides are TGCAGTGCTAGAGTCCCGGGGGAAGCGACTGAAGCTTTCTTT. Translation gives CSARVPGEATEAFF.

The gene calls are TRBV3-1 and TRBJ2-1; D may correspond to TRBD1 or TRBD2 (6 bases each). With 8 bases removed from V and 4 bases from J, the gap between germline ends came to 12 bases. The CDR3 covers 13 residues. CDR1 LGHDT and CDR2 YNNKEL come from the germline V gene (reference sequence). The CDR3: CASGGPSYNEQFF. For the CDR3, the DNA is TGTGCCAGCGGGGGGCCCTCTTACAATGAGCAGTTCTTC.

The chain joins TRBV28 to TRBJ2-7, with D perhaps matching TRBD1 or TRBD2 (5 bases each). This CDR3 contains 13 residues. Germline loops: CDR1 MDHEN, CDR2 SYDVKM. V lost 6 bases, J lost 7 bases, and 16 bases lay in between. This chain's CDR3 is CASRNLRDGEQYF. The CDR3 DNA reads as TGTGCCAGCAGAAACCTCAGGGACGGGGAGCAGTACTTC.

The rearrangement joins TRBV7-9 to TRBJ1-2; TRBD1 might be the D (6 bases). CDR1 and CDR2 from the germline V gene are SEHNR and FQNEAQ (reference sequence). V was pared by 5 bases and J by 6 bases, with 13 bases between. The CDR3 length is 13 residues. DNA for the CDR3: TGTGCCAGCAGCGAAACAGGGAGCAATGGCTACACCTTC. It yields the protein CASSETGSNGYTF.

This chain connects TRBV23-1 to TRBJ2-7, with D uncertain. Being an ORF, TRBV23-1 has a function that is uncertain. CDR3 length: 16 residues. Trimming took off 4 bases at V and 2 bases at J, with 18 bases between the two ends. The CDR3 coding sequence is TGCGCCAGCAGTCCGAAAGTGGGGATACCTACCTACGAGCAGTACTTC. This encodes CASSPKVGIPTYEQYF.

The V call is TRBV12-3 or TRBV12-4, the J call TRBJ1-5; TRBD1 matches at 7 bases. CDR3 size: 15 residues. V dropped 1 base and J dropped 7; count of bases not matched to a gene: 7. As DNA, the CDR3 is TGTGCCAGCAGTTTAGGCAGGGGGAGGAGGCAGCCCCAGCATTTT. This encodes CASSLGRGRRQPQHF.

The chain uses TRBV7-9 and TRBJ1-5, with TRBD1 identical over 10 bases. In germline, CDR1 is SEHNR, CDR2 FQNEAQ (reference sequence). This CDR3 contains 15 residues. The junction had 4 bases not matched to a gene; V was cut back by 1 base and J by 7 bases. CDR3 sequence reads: CASSLGQGAGQPQHF. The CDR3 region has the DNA TGTGCCAGCAGCTTAGGACAGGGGGCAGGGCAGCCCCAGCATTTT.

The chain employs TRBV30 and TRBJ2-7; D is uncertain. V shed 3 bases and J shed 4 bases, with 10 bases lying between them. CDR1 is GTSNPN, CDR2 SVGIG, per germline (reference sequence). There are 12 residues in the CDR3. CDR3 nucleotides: TGTGCCTGGAGGGCAGACGGGTACGAGCAGTACTTC. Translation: CAWRADGYEQYF.

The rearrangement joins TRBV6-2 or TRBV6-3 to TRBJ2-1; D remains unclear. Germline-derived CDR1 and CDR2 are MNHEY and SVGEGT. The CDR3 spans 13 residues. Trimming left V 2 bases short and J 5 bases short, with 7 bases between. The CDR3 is CASSYPRDNEQFF. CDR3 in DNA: TGTGCCAGCAGTTACCCACGGGACAATGAGCAGTTCTTC.

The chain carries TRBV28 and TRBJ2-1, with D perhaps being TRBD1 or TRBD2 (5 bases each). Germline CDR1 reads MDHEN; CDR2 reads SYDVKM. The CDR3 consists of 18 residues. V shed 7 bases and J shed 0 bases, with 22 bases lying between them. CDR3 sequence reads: CASISTSGRRSSYNEQFF. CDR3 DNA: TGTGCCAGCATTTCTACATCGGGGCGGAGGAGCTCCTACAATGAGCAGTTCTTC.

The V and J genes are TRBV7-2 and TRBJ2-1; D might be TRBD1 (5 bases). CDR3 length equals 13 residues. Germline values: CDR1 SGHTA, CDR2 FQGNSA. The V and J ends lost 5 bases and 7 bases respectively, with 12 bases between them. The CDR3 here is CASSTGSGNEQFF. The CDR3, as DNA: TGTGCCAGCAGCACAGGTAGTGGGAATGAGCAGTTCTTC.

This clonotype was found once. The CDR3 is CASRQAYEQYF. CDR3 DNA sequence: TGTGCCAGCAGGCAAGCCTACGAGCAGTACTTC. This chain joins TRBV6-2 or TRBV6-3 and TRBJ2-7, with D unclear. The V end lost 6 bases, the J end lost 2 bases, and 5 bases lay between the germline ends. The CDR3 is 11 residues long. Germline V gene lookup returns CDR1 MNHEY and CDR2 SVGEGT.